This T cell receptor beta chain comes out of a study of blood T cells in healthy people across ages. The CDR3 totals 16 residues. Trimming took 3 bases from V and 0 from J, leaving 14 bases between them. PCR was performed a second time for roughly 7 to 12 cycles using a sample-barcoded 5' primer and a J-beta primer mix. The template-switch adaptor, which had 12 random nucleotides, put a tag on each cDNA molecule. Using its own MiXCR run on the 5' RACE reads, TCRdb lists one record per CDR3 protein. This repertoire shows over a million distinct CDR3 sequences, roughly 43% found once; its top ten account for approximately 4.1%. General study points: A roughly linear fall in TCR beta diversity per million T cells was seen with increasing age.

Isolating PBMCs gave at least 6.5 million of these cells per sample. Notes on this clonotype: The antigen is not known.

The chain employs TRBV12-3 or TRBV12-4 and TRBJ1-1; D ambiguous. Sequenced: blood. The clonotype comes from a woman aged 18-29 years in good health. CDR3 amino acids: CASSLKGLPLNTEAFF. The CDR3 DNA sequence: TGTGCCAGCAGTTTGAAAGGCCTACCCCTGAACACTGAAGCTTTCTTT.